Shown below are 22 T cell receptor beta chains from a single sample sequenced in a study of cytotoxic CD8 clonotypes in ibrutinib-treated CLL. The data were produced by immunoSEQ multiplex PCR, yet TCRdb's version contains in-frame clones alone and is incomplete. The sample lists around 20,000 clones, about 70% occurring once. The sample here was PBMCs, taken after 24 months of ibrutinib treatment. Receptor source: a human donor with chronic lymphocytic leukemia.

CDR3 in amino acids: CASSQFRGDQETQYF. For the CDR3, the DNA is TGCGCCAGCAGCCAATTCCGTGGGGACCAAGAGACCCAGTACTTC. The chain is built from TRBV4-1 and TRBJ2-5; the D is unclear. The CDR3 loop spans 15 amino acids. Germline-derived CDR1 and CDR2 are MGHRA and YSYEKL. V lost 2 bases to trimming and J lost 0 bases, with 10 bases between them.

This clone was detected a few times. CDR3 nucleotide sequence: TGTGCCAGCAGCTGGACAGGGGTGAGCCCTGAAGCTTTCTTT. Amino acid sequence: CASSWTGVSPEAFF. The J gene is TRBJ1-1, the V gene TRBV7-9; 9 bases fit TRBD1. Trimming removed 4 bases from V and 6 bases from J; junction bases left unmatched: 6. The CDR3 length is 14 residues. Looked up from germline, CDR1 is SEHNR and CDR2 is FQNEAQ (reference sequence).

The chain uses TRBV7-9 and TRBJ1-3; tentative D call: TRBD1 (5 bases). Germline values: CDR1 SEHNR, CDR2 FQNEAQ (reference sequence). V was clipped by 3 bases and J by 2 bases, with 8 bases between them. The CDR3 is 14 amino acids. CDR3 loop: CASSFSGTGNTIYF. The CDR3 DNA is TGTGCCAGCAGCTTTTCAGGGACTGGAAACACCATATATTTT.

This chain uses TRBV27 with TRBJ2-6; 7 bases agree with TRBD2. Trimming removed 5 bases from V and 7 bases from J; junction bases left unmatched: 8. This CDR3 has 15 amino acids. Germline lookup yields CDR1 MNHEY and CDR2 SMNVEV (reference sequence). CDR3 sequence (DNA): TGTGCCAGCAGTATCCAGGGACTACGTGCCAACGTCCTGACTTTC. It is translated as CASSIQGLRANVLTF.

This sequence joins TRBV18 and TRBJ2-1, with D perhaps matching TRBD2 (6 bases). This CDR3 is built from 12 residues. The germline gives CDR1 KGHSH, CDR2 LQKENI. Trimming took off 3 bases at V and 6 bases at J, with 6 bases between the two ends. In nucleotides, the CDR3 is TGTGCCAGCTCACCTAGCGGCAATGAGCAGTTCTTC. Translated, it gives CASSPSGNEQFF.

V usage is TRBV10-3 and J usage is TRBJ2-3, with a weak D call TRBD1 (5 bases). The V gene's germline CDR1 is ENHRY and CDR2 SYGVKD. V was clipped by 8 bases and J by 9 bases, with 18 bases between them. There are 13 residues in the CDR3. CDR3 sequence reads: CAILTMQGATQYF. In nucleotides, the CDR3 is TGTGCCATCTTAACTATGCAGGGTGCGACGCAGTATTTT.

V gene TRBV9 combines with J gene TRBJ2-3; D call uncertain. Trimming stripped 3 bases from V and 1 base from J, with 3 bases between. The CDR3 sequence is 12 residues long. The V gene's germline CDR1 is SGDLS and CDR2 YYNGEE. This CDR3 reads CASSDRTDTQYF. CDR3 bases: TGTGCCAGCAGCGATCGCACAGATACGCAGTATTTT.

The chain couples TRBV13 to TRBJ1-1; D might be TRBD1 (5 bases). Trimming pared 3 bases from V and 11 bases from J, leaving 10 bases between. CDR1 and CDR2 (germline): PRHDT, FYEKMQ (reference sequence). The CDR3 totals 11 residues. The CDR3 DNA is TGTGCCAGCAGCTTTGTTGGGGACGCTTTCTTT. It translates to CASSFVGDAFF.

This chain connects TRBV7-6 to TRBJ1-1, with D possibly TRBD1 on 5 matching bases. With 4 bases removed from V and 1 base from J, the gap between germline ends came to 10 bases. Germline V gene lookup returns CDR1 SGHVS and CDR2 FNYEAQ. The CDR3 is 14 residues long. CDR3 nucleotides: TGTGCCAGCAGCTCTCAGGGATGGAACACTGAAGCTTTCTTT. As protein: CASSSQGWNTEAFF.

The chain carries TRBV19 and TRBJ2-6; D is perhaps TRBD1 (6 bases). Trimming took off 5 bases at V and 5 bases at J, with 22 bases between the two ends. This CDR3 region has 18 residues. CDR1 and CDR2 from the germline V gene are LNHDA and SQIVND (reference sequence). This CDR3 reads CASSGGLTSQSRANVLTF. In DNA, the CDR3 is TGTGCCAGTAGTGGGGGCCTGACATCACAAAGTCGGGCCAACGTCCTGACTTTC.

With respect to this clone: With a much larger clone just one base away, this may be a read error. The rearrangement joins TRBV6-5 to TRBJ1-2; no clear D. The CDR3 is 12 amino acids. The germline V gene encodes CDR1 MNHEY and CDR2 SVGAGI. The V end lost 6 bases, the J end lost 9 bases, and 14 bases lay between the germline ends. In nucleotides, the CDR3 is TGTGCCAGCAGCCTGGCGCGGGGTAGCTACACCTTC. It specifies CASSLARGSYTF.

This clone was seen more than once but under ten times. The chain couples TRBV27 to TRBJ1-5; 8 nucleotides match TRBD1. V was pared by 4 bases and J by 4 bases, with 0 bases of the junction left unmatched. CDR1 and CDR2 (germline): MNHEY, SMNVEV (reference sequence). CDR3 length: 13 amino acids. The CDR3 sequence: CASSWDRNQPQHF. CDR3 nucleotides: TGTGCCAGCAGTTGGGACAGGAATCAGCCCCAGCATTTT.

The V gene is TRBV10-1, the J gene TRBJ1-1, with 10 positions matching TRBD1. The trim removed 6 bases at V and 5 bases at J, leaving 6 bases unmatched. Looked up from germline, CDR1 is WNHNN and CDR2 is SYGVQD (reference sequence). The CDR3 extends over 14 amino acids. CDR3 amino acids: CASREGTGETEAFF. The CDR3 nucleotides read TGCGCCAGCAGGGAAGGGACAGGGGAGACTGAAGCTTTCTTT.

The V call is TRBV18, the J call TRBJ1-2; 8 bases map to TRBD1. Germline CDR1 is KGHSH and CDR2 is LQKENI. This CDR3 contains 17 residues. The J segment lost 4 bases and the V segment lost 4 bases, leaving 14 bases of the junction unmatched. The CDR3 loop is CASSLPGGQELVYGYTF. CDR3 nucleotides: TGTGCCAGCTCACTACCCGGGGGACAGGAGTTAGTCTATGGCTACACCTTC.

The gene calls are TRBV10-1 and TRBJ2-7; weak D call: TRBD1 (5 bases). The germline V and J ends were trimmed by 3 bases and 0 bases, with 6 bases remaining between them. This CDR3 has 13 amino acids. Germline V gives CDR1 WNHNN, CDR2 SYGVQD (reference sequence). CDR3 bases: TGCGCCAGCAGTGAAGGGGACTCCTACGAGCAGTACTTC. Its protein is CASSEGDSYEQYF.

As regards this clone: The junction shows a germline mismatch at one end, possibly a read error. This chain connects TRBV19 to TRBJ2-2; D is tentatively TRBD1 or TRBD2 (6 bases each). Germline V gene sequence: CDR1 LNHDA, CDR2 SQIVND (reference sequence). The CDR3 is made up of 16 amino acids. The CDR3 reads CASTIRGAYYTGELFF. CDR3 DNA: TGTGCCAGTACTATAAGGGGGGCTTATTACACCGGGGAGCTGTTTTTT.

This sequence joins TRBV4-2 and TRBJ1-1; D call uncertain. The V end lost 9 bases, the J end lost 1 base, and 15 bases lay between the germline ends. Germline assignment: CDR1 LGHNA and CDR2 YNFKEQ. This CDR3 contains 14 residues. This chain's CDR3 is CASAQKLQNTEAFF. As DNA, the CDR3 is TGTGCCAGTGCACAAAAACTTCAGAACACTGAAGCTTTCTTT.

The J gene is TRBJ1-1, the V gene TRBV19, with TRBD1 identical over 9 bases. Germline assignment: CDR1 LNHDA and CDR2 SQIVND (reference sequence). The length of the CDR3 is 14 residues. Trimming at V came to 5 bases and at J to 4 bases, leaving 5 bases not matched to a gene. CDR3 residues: CASSGDREATEAFF. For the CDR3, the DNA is TGTGCCAGTAGTGGGGACAGGGAGGCCACTGAAGCTTTCTTT.

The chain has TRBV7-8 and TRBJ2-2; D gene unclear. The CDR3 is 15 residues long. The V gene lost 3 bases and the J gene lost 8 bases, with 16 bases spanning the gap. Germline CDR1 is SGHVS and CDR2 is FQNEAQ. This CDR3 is CASSFAERRVGELFF. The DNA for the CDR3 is TGTGCCAGCAGCTTCGCCGAGCGTAGGGTAGGGGAGCTGTTTTTT.

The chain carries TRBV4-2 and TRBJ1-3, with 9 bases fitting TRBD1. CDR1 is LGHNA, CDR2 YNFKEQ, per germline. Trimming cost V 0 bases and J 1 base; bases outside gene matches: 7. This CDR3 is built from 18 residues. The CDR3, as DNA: TGTGCCAGCAGCCAAGACATTCCGGGACAGGGTTCTGGAAACACCATATATTTT. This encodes CASSQDIPGQGSGNTIYF.

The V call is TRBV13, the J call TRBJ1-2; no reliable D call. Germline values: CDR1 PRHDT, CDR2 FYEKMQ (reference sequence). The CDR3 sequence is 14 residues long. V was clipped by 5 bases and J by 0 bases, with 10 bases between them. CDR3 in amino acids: CASSKTPPNYGYTF. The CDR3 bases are TGTGCCAGCAGCAAGACTCCACCTAACTATGGCTACACCTTC. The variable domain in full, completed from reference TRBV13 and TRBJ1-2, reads AAGVIQSPRHLIKEKRETATLKCYPIPRHDTVYWYQQGPGQDPQFLISFYEKMQSDKGSIPDRFSAQQFSDYHSELNMSSLELGDSALYFCASSKTPPNYGYTFGSGTRLTVV.

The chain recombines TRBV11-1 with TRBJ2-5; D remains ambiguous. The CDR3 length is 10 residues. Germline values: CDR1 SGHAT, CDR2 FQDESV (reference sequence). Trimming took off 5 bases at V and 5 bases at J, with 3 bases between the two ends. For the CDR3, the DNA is TGTGCCAGCAGCGGGGAGACCCAGTACTTC. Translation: CASSGETQYF.